These 14 T cell receptor beta chains came from one sample sequenced in a study of molecular identifiers for immune sequencing clone quantification. TCRdb passed the PCR reads through MiXCR, listing each CDR3 protein once. Here the sample spans some 91,000 distinct CDR3 sequences, approximately 24% being singletons. Specimen: naive CD8+ T cells from blood, with Jurkat cell RNA spiked in. Subset reported: FACS-sorted CD8+CD4-CCR7+CD45RA+ naive T cells. Every receptor here comes from a human donor in good health. Some libraries in this study had Jurkat cell RNA spiked in.

Remarks on this clonotype: This could be a read error, since a much larger clone is one nucleotide away. The chain is built from TRBV6-2 or TRBV6-3 and TRBJ2-7, with 8 bases matching TRBD2. The CDR3 extends over 18 amino acids. Trimming removed 6 bases from V and 0 bases from J; junction bases left unmatched: 16. Germline assignment: CDR1 MNHEY and CDR2 SVGEGT. The CDR3 sequence: CASRLTSGKYPNSYEQYF. The CDR3, as DNA: TGTGCCAGCAGGCTCACTAGCGGCAAGTACCCAAACTCCTACGAGCAGTACTTC.

This clonotype was seen at least ten times. The V gene is TRBV6-5, the J gene TRBJ2-5; the D gene could be TRBD1 or TRBD2 (6 bases each). Trimming took off 5 bases at V and 4 bases at J, with 14 bases between the two ends. The CDR3 loop spans 14 amino acids. Germline V lookup: CDR1 MNHEY, CDR2 SVGAGI. This CDR3 reads CASSPPGGGETQYF. CDR3 nucleotide sequence: TGTGCCAGCAGTCCCCCCGGAGGGGGAGAGACCCAGTACTTC.

With respect to this clonotype: Given a much more abundant clone one base away, this may be a read error. CDR3 protein: CASRKLAEGAQYF. The CDR3 nucleotides read TGTGCCAGCAGGAAACTAGCGGAGGGGGCGCAGTACTTC. The V and J genes are TRBV27 and TRBJ2-7; TRBD2 might be the D (8 bases). V was pared by 6 bases and J by 9 bases, with 18 bases between. Germline V gene sequence: CDR1 MNHEY, CDR2 SMNVEV (reference sequence). This CDR3 has 13 residues.

This clonotype was counted many times. This sequence joins TRBV27 and TRBJ2-3; D gene ambiguous. Trimming pared 5 bases from V and 0 bases from J, leaving 6 bases between. This CDR3 spans 13 amino acids. Germline values: CDR1 MNHEY, CDR2 SMNVEV (reference sequence). CDR3 amino acids: CASSTHSTDTQYF. As DNA, the CDR3 is TGTGCCAGCAGTACACATAGCACAGATACGCAGTATTTT.

Details on this clonotype: This could be a read error, since a much larger clone is one nucleotide away. The CDR3 does not close with the conserved phenylalanine or tryptophan, likely indicating a read error. This chain uses TRBV10-3 with TRBJ2-3, with TRBD2 as a possible D gene (5 bases). This CDR3 comprises 15 residues. Trimming removed 6 bases at V and 5 bases at J, with 18 bases between. The germline V gene has CDR1 ENHRY and CDR2 SYGVKD. CDR3 in DNA: TGTGCCATCAGGAAGGGAGATTTCGTTGGAGATACGCAGTATTCT. It is translated as CAIRKGDFVGDTQYS.

This chain connects TRBV9 to TRBJ2-3, with 10 bases fitting TRBD2. The junction had 4 bases not matched to a gene; V was cut back by 3 bases and J by 0 bases. Germline CDR1 is SGDLS and CDR2 is YYNGEE. The CDR3 is 16 amino acids. CDR3 loop: CASSGPSGGSTDTQYF. CDR3 nucleotides: TGTGCCAGCAGCGGCCCTAGCGGGGGAAGCACAGATACGCAGTATTTT.

In this sample, this clonotype turned up a few times. A far larger clone lies a single base away; this is likely a read error. The chain is built from TRBV7-9 and TRBJ2-5; D unresolved. Germline values: CDR1 SEHNR, CDR2 FQNEAQ (reference sequence). This CDR3 spans 11 amino acids. The CDR3 bases are TGTGCCAGCAGCTTAGGAGAGATCCAGTACTTC. Amino acid sequence: CASSLGEIQYF.

This clonotype has a count of ten or more. This chain links TRBV20-1 with TRBJ2-7; the D call may be TRBD1 or TRBD2 (7 bases each). CDR1 is DFQATT and CDR2 is SNEGSKA in the germline V gene (reference sequence). This CDR3 contains 16 residues. The germline V and J ends were trimmed by 0 bases and 9 bases, with 24 bases remaining between them. For the CDR3, the DNA is TGCAGTGCTAGAGATAGAGATGGCAGGGGGGGAGGGCGGCAGTACTTC. Its protein product is CSARDRDGRGGGRQYF.

Turning to this clonotype: A much larger clonotype is one base distant, so this may be a read error. This chain links TRBV13 with TRBJ1-2; D is uncertain. Deletions cut 6 bases from V and 3 bases from J, with 11 bases between. Germline lookup yields CDR1 PRHDT and CDR2 FYEKMQ (reference sequence). The CDR3 spans 13 residues. The CDR3 sequence: CASRPGIYYGYTF. DNA of the CDR3: TGTGCCAGCAGACCTGGAATTTACTATGGCTACACCTTC.

The sample holds many counts of this clonotype. J is TRBJ2-7 and V is TRBV27; D possibly corresponds to TRBD2 (5 bases). CDR3 size: 13 residues. V lost 6 bases to trimming and J lost 1 base, with 10 bases between them. The germline gives CDR1 MNHEY, CDR2 SMNVEV (reference sequence). The CDR3 nucleotides are TGTGCCAGCAGGGAGGATTGGTCCTACGAGCAGTACTTC. Translated, it gives CASREDWSYEQYF.

As regards this clonotype: Given a much more abundant clone one base away, this may be a read error. The chain carries TRBV11-1 and TRBJ2-7, with D maybe TRBD1 (7 bases). Trimming took 3 bases from V and 9 from J, leaving 15 bases between them. The germline V gene has CDR1 SGHAT and CDR2 FQDESV (reference sequence). CDR3 size: 13 residues. The CDR3 is CASSLGGQNGQYF. The CDR3 DNA is TGTGCCAGCAGCTTGGGGGGACAGAACGGGCAGTACTTC.

This clonotype was picked up many times. The chain recombines TRBV29-1 with TRBJ2-7, with 9 bases lining up with TRBD2. Trimming cost V 4 bases and J 2 bases; bases outside gene matches: 6. CDR3 size: 14 residues. Germline V gene sequence: CDR1 SQVTM, CDR2 ANQGSEA. CDR3 DNA sequence: TGCAGCGTTGTGGTGGCGGGGGGGACCTACGAGCAGTACTTC. Encoded protein: CSVVVAGGTYEQYF.

This clonotype was seen at least ten times. The chain uses TRBV9 and TRBJ2-2; D is perhaps TRBD1 or TRBD2 (5 bases each). This CDR3 region has 16 residues. Per germline, CDR1 SGDLS and CDR2 YYNGEE. Trimming left V 3 bases short and J 3 bases short, with 15 bases between. Here the CDR3 reads CASSADGTEYTGELFF. DNA for the CDR3: TGTGCCAGCAGCGCCGATGGGACGGAGTACACCGGGGAGCTGTTTTTT.

A word on this clonotype: This may come from a read error, since a much larger clone is one base off. This is likely a read error, given that the CDR3 carries no conserved phenylalanine or tryptophan at its end. The CDR3 region has the DNA TGCAGTGGGAGGGGGACTAGCGGGACTAGCTCCTACAATGAGCAGTTCTTA. It is translated as CSGRGTSGTSSYNEQFL. The gene calls are TRBV20-1 and TRBJ2-1; 13 bases agree with TRBD2. The CDR3 is made up of 17 amino acids. Germline CDR1 is DFQATT and CDR2 is SNEGSKA (reference sequence). V was clipped by 7 bases and J by 0 bases; unmatched bases: 9.